This T cell receptor beta chain was sequenced for a study of shared clonotypes between healthy human individuals. For sorted subsets, roughly 210 ng DNA per replicate equaled around 30,000 T cell genomes. Measured with immunoSEQ multiplex PCR; TCRdb has only the in-frame clones, and not every one. Of more than 550,000 clones in the sample, over 55% were seen once. The ends were cut back, 1 base at V and 7 bases at J, with 11 bases in the middle. Germline CDR1 is GTSNPN and CDR2 is SVGIG (reference sequence). The CDR3 runs to 14 residues. Specimen: memory CD4+ T cells sorted from blood. Subset of the sample: CD45RA-negative fraction. The V and J genes are TRBV30 and TRBJ1-6; D is possibly TRBD1 (5 bases). The clonotype comes from a woman in her twenties or thirties in good health. The CDR3 region is CAWSAGEPNSPLHF. Written as DNA, the CDR3 is TGTGCCTGGAGTGCGGGGGAACCCAATTCACCCCTCCACTTT.